The clone carrying this T cell receptor beta chain came up many times. This entry belongs to a study of early T cells in non-severe SARS-CoV-2 infection. Germline V gene sequence: CDR1 MNHNS, CDR2 SASEGT. V was pared by 2 bases and J by 1 base, with 8 bases between. This CDR3 has 14 amino acids. Tagging with unique molecular identifiers was applied to individual cDNA molecules. Via MiXCR, TCRdb re-called the 5' RACE reads, giving one row per CDR3 protein. Of tens of thousands of distinct CDR3 sequences in the sample, around 13% were seen once. The receptor was isolated from an adult who was a healthcare worker with PCR-confirmed SARS-CoV-2 infection or an uninfected control (not recorded which). The chain carries TRBV6-1 and TRBJ2-5; D might be TRBD2 (5 bases). The sequencing here drew on whole blood, taken at baseline. CDR3 in amino acids: CASSEWRPQETQYF. The CDR3 DNA reads TGTGCCAGCAGTGAATGGAGGCCCCAAGAGACCCAGTACTTC.